Shown below are 16 T cell receptor beta chains from a single sample sequenced in a study of response to subunit inactivated influenza vaccine. Via MiXCR, TCRdb re-called the RT-PCR reads, giving one row per CDR3 protein. The table has approximately 530,000 distinct CDR3 sequences, roughly 13% seen once. The specimen was PBMCs from blood, collected about 40 days after vaccination. These receptor sequences come from a man aged 45-65 years who received an inactivated influenza vaccine.

This clonotype was detected ten times or more. The genes are TRBV18 and TRBJ2-7; 14 bases fit TRBD2. Germline CDR1 and CDR2: KGHSH and LQKENI. The length of the CDR3 is 17 residues. The V and J ends lost 4 bases and 3 bases, in that order; junction bases with no gene match: 8. The CDR3 DNA reads TGTGCCAGCTCACAAACGTCCGGACTAGCGGGAGGCTACGAGCAGTACTTC. It specifies CASSQTSGLAGGYEQYF.

The CDR3 loop is CASSLTQPSYEQYF. Here the CDR3 DNA reads TGTGCCAGCAGTTTAACTCAGCCATCCTACGAGCAGTACTTC. The V gene is TRBV28, the J gene TRBJ2-7; D unresolved. Trimming took 2 bases from V and 1 from J, leaving 9 bases between them. There are 14 residues in the CDR3. Germline V CDR1 and CDR2: MDHEN, SYDVKM.

This clonotype has at least ten counts. The chain links TRBV10-3 to TRBJ2-5, with a weak D call TRBD1 (5 bases). This CDR3 comprises 13 residues. CDR1 is ENHRY and CDR2 is SYGVKD in the germline V gene. The V end was cut by 4 bases, the J end by 2 bases, with 8 bases between. The CDR3 DNA is TGTGCCATCAGTGGGACACCTCAAGAGACCCAGTACTTC. Translated, it gives CAISGTPQETQYF.

There are a few counts of this clonotype. The V call is TRBV20-1, the J call TRBJ2-1, with 10 bases matching TRBD2. CDR3 length: 14 amino acids. CDR1 DFQATT and CDR2 SNEGSKA come from the germline V gene (reference sequence). Trimming took 6 bases from V and 5 from J; bases not matched to a gene: 7. This chain's CDR3 is CSAALGLAHNEQFF. The CDR3 nucleotides are TGCAGTGCGGCCCTGGGACTAGCGCACAATGAGCAGTTCTTC.

This clonotype was counted only a few times. The V and J genes are TRBV5-1 and TRBJ2-1; D uncertain. V was shortened by 5 bases and J by 6 bases, with 12 bases between the two germline ends. The length of the CDR3 is 13 residues. Germline CDR1 reads SGHRS; CDR2 reads YFSETQ. The CDR3 DNA follows: TGCGCCAGCAGTTGGTCCCGATCCAATGAGCAGTTCTTC. Its translation: CASSWSRSNEQFF. Based on the CDR3 plus reference TRBV5-1 and TRBJ2-1, the full variable domain is KAGVTQTPRYLIKTRGQQVTLSCSPISGHRSVSWYQQTPGQGLQFLFEYFSETQRNKGNFPGRFSGRQFSNSRSEMNVSTLELGDSALYLCASSWSRSNEQFFGPGTRLTVL.

The V and J genes are TRBV10-3 and TRBJ2-7; D might be TRBD2 (6 bases). V was pared by 7 bases and J by 6 bases, with 19 bases between. CDR3 length: 14 amino acids. Germline CDR1 reads ENHRY; CDR2 reads SYGVKD. CDR3 region: CAIIRGPGGLEQYF. In nucleotides, the CDR3 is TGTGCCATCATTCGAGGACCAGGAGGGCTCGAGCAGTACTTC.

The V gene is TRBV29-1, the J gene TRBJ1-1; possibly TRBD1 for D (6 bases). Germline values: CDR1 SQVTM, CDR2 ANQGSEA. V was shortened by 4 bases and J by 1 base, with 7 bases between the two germline ends. This CDR3 region has 12 residues. The CDR3 protein is CSVGGQNTEAFF. The CDR3 DNA sequence: TGCAGCGTTGGGGGACAGAACACTGAAGCTTTCTTT. The whole variable domain, remainder taken from reference TRBV29-1 and TRBJ1-1, is SAVISQKPSRDICQRGTSLTIQCQVDSQVTMMFWYRQQPGQSLTLIATANQGSEATYESGFVIDKFPISRPNLTFSTLTVSNMSPEDSSIYLCSVGGQNTEAFFGQGTRLTVV.

This clonotype has a handful of counts. This chain connects TRBV5-6 to TRBJ2-3; 14 bases align to TRBD2. V lost 7 bases to trimming and J lost 3 bases; unmatched junction nucleotides: 4. This CDR3 has 15 residues. Germline CDR1 reads SGHDT; CDR2 reads YYEEEE. In nucleotides, the CDR3 is TGTGCCAGCCAGACTAGCGGGAGGGTGACAGATACGCAGTATTTT. Its translation is CASQTSGRVTDTQYF.

This sequence joins TRBV3-1 and TRBJ2-2; D remains unclear. Germline CDR1 is LGHDT and CDR2 is YNNKEL (reference sequence). The V gene lost 1 base and the J gene lost 4 bases, with 13 bases spanning the gap. There are 16 residues in the CDR3. The CDR3 sequence: CASSQAGQLTTGELFF. CDR3 DNA: TGTGCCAGCAGCCAAGCCGGCCAACTTACCACCGGGGAGCTGTTTTTT.

This clonotype was seen once. The J gene is TRBJ2-3, the V gene TRBV5-4, with 7 bases matching TRBD1. This CDR3 has 17 residues. With V trimmed by 3 bases and J by 4 bases, 14 bases remained unmatched. CDR1 is SGHNT, CDR2 YYREEE, per germline (reference sequence). CDR3 DNA sequence: TGTGCCAGCAGCTCAGTCCGGCAGGGGGTTATCTCAGATACGCAGTATTTT. It translates to CASSSVRQGVISDTQYF.

This clonotype occurred a few times. V usage is TRBV5-1 and J usage is TRBJ1-1; D is possibly TRBD1 (6 bases). Trimming left V 3 bases short and J 1 base short, with 13 bases between. The CDR3 is 15 residues long. The germline CDR1 and CDR2 sequences are SGHRS and YFSETQ. The DNA for the CDR3 is TGCGCCAGCAGCTCGACCGGACAGAAGAACACTGAAGCTTTCTTT. This gives the protein CASSSTGQKNTEAFF. Variable domain in full (rest from reference TRBV5-1 and TRBJ1-1): KAGVTQTPRYLIKTRGQQVTLSCSPISGHRSVSWYQQTPGQGLQFLFEYFSETQRNKGNFPGRFSGRQFSNSRSEMNVSTLELGDSALYLCASSSTGQKNTEAFFGQGTRLTVV.

The J gene is TRBJ1-4, the V gene TRBV5-1; TRBD1 aligns across 11 bases. Trimming took 3 bases from V and 5 from J; bases not matched to a gene: 3. The CDR3 runs 15 residues. Per germline, CDR1 SGHRS and CDR2 YFSETQ. The CDR3 reads CASSSDRGRNEKLFF. DNA for the CDR3: TGCGCCAGCAGCTCGGACAGGGGGCGGAATGAAAAACTGTTTTTT. Using reference TRBV5-1 and TRBJ1-4 for the parts outside the CDR3, the full variable domain is KAGVTQTPRYLIKTRGQQVTLSCSPISGHRSVSWYQQTPGQGLQFLFEYFSETQRNKGNFPGRFSGRQFSNSRSEMNVSTLELGDSALYLCASSSDRGRNEKLFFGSGTQLSVL.

V and J are TRBV7-2 and TRBJ2-5; TRBD1 might be the D (5 bases). This CDR3 spans 17 amino acids. Germline V gene data show CDR1 as SGHTA and CDR2 as FQGNSA. With 1 base removed from V and 5 bases from J, the gap between germline ends came to 20 bases. CDR3 residues: CASSLVFGQGGMETQYF. CDR3 bases: TGTGCCAGCAGCTTAGTTTTCGGGCAGGGCGGAATGGAGACCCAGTACTTC.

J is TRBJ2-1 and V is TRBV5-5; D is uncertain. The CDR3 is 15 amino acids. V was shortened by 3 bases and J by 1 base, with 11 bases between the two germline ends. The germline gives CDR1 SGHKS, CDR2 YYEKEE (reference sequence). CDR3 in DNA: TGTGCCAGCAGCTCCCGCCCAGCTTCCTACAATGAGCAGTTCTTC. Residues: CASSSRPASYNEQFF.

The sample holds a few counts of this clonotype. This chain uses TRBV20-1 with TRBJ2-2; perhaps TRBD2 as D (7 bases). Per germline, CDR1 DFQATT and CDR2 SNEGSKA (reference sequence). This CDR3 region has 17 residues. V lost 6 bases and J lost 2, with 22 bases in between. CDR3 sequence reads: CSAVLRRGLANTGELFF. CDR3 bases: TGCAGTGCCGTCTTGCGGCGGGGGCTTGCAAACACCGGGGAGCTGTTTTTT.

V and J are TRBV4-3 and TRBJ2-7, with 7 bases matching TRBD1. Germline CDR1 LGHNA, CDR2 YSLEER. With V trimmed by 4 bases and J by 5 bases, 8 bases remained unmatched. CDR3 length: 14 residues. CDR3 loop: CASSPRATGNEQYF. In DNA, the CDR3 is TGCGCCAGCAGCCCGCGAGCGACAGGGAACGAGCAGTACTTC.